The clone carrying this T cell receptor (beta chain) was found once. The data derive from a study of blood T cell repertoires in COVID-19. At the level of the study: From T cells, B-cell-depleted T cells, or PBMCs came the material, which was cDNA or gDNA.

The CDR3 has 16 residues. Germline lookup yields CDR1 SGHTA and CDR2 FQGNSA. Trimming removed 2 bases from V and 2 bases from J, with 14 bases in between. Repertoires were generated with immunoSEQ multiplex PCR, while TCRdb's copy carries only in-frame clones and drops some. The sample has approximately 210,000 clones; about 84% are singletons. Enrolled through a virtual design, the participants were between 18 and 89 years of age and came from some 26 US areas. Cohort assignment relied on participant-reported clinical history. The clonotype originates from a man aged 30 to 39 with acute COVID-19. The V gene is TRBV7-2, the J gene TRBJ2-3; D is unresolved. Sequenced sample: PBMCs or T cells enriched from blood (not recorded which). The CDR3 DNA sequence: TGTGCCAGCAGCTTAAATGGCAGGTCGACCACAGATACGCAGTATTTT. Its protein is CASSLNGRSTTDTQYF.